The 5 T cell receptor beta chains listed next were all sequenced from one sample in a study of CD8+ T cells in alopecia areata. Treatment denoted: oral pan-JAK inhibitor, 5-10 mg twice daily. RNA was isolated and reverse transcribed to cDNA, the sequencing template. The method was immunoSEQ multiplex PCR; TCRdb's version includes in-frame clones alone and lacks a portion of them. Of hundreds of thousands of clones in the sample, more than 60% were seen once. The material was CD4+ T cells sorted from blood, obtained at week 44, from a patient treated with tofacitinib. These TCRs come from a human donor with alopecia areata.

CDR3 nucleotides: TGTGCCAGTAGTAAAGGACAGGGAGACAATGAGCAGTTCTTC. Translated, it gives CASSKGQGDNEQFF. This chain links TRBV19 with TRBJ2-1, with 8 positions matching TRBD1. Germline V CDR1 and CDR2: LNHDA, SQIVND (reference sequence). V was pared by 4 bases and J by 5 bases, with 4 bases of the junction left unmatched. The CDR3 consists of 14 residues. Combining the CDR3 with reference TRBV19 and TRBJ2-1 gives the whole variable domain DGGITQSPKYLFRKEGQNVTLSCEQNLNHDAMYWYRQDPGQGLRLIYYSQIVNDFQKGDIAEGYSVSREKKESFPLTVTSAQKNPTAFYLCASSKGQGDNEQFFGPGTRLTVL.

The CDR3 nucleotides are TGTGCCAGCAGCTCCCCTAGGGCAGGGGGCCACGAGCAGTACTTC. Amino acid sequence: CASSSPRAGGHEQYF. V is TRBV7-8 and J is TRBJ2-7, with TRBD1 matching 8 bases. CDR3 length: 15 amino acids. The germline V gene encodes CDR1 SGHVS and CDR2 FQNEAQ. V dropped 4 bases and J dropped 5; count of bases not matched to a gene: 10.

V and J are TRBV14 and TRBJ1-6; possibly TRBD1 for D (6 bases). The V gene lost 0 bases and the J gene lost 7 bases, with 13 bases spanning the gap. The CDR3 is 16 residues long. Germline V lookup: CDR1 SGHDN, CDR2 FVKESK. The CDR3 is CASSQDHGGLNSPLHF. The CDR3 nucleotides are TGTGCCAGCAGCCAAGATCACGGGGGGCTGAATTCACCCCTCCACTTT.

The J gene is TRBJ1-2, the V gene TRBV30; D not certain. The CDR3 covers 14 residues. Trimming left V 2 bases short and J 0 bases short, with 10 bases between. Germline assignment: CDR1 GTSNPN and CDR2 SVGIG (reference sequence). The CDR3 sequence is CAWSWQRTNYGYTF. CDR3 DNA sequence: TGTGCCTGGAGTTGGCAGAGGACTAACTATGGCTACACCTTC.

The gene calls are TRBV19 and TRBJ2-7, with D perhaps TRBD2 (5 bases). This CDR3 comprises 17 residues. Germline V lookup: CDR1 LNHDA, CDR2 SQIVND (reference sequence). The V gene lost 2 bases and the J gene lost 0 bases, with 17 bases spanning the gap. CDR3 nucleotide sequence: TGTGCCAGTAGTATACGCCATCCGAGCGGTGACTCCTACGAGCAGTACTTC. Its protein is CASSIRHPSGDSYEQYF. Full variable domain (remainder filled in from reference TRBV19 and TRBJ2-7): DGGITQSPKYLFRKEGQNVTLSCEQNLNHDAMYWYRQDPGQGLRLIYYSQIVNDFQKGDIAEGYSVSREKKESFPLTVTSAQKNPTAFYLCASSIRHPSGDSYEQYFGPGTRLTVT.